This TCR beta chain is from a study of OX40 agonist ivuxolimab in advanced cancers. In terms of the full investigation: The costimulatory receptor OX40 (CD134) was targeted by ivuxolimab, a fully human IgG2 agonistic monoclonal antibody. Partial responses occurred in three dose-escalation patients: two with cutaneous melanoma and one with hepatocellular carcinoma. In the dose-escalation cohort, nearly 85% of patients were male, and the mean age was 60 years with a range of roughly 23 to 79. Peripheral TCRbeta sequencing aimed to test whether ivuxolimab altered TCR sequence diversity and caused clonal T-cell expansion. Among the roughly 54 dose-escalation patients, some 19 had hepatocellular carcinoma, roughly 15 melanoma, 9 renal cell carcinoma and 9 head and neck cancer. Prior anti-PD-1, anti-PD-L1 or anti-CTLA-4 therapy was permitted, and approximately 39% of dose-escalation patients had received checkpoint inhibitors. The paper covers the monotherapy dose-escalation part of the phase I ivuxolimab trial, which included N ≈ 57 patients. Intravenous ivuxolimab was administered to patients every 2 weeks at six dose levels: 0.01, 0.1, 0.3, 1.5, 3 and 10 mg/kg. Points the paper makes about the study in general: Clonal expansion of both CD4+ and CD8+ blood T cells was observed from baseline to week 6 at doses 0.1 to 3.0 mg/kg. In the 0.1-3.0 mg/kg groups, partial responders had among the lowest normalized peripheral clonal expansion, particularly in CD8+ T cells. Low levels of normalized T-cell clonal expansion were also seen in some patients who did not respond. The antigen specificity of the peripheral T cells that underwent clonal expansion was not determined. After ivuxolimab, expanded clones were on average more numerous among CD8+ T cells than among CD4+ T cells.

CDR1 and CDR2 (MDHEN, SYDVKM) derive from the germline V gene. Trimming removed 4 bases from V and 7 bases from J; the gene matches leave 7 bases unexplained. The CDR3 runs 16 residues from the cysteine to the phenylalanine. Left in the record is the CDR3 DNA by itself, 48 bases read in frame from the first base. The trial excluded patients who had a history of autoimmune disease or who were on systemic immunosuppression. Peripheral blood for TCR sequencing was drawn from every dose cohort at baseline, at cycle 4 day 1 and at cycle 7 day 1. The samples were taken from a phase I, first-in-human, multicenter, open-label dose-escalation trial of ivuxolimab. The trial enrolled adults with locally advanced or metastatic head and neck squamous cell, hepatocellular, melanoma or renal cell carcinoma. CD4+ and CD8+ T cells were sorted separately from peripheral blood before TCR sequencing. Details on this clone: The antigen it recognizes is unknown. There are no base qualities to consult, and no much larger clone falls within one base.

Genomic DNA was extracted from sorted cells for sequencing of the TCRbeta CDR3 region. The immunoSEQ Assay was used to sequence the TCRbeta CDR3 regions. This immuneACCESS table, as held by TCRdb, lists in-frame sequences with V and J called but not all clones. Of the missing ones, under half trace to an unresolved V gene in checked studies; the others have no known cause. The sample yields about 75,000 clones; about 85% were counted once. The ten largest clones add up to roughly 15% of the sample. Sample: CD4+ or CD8+ T cells sorted from blood, taken in a trial of the OX40 agonist ivuxolimab. The sequence joins TRBV28 to TRBJ2-1; TRBD2 fits 13 bases in the junction. The sequence came from an adult with an advanced solid tumor such as melanoma, head and neck, liver or kidney cancer. The DNA sequence is as follows: TGTGCCAGCAGTTCAAAAGGGGGACTAGCGGGAAATGAGCAGTTCTTC. This encodes CASSSKGGLAGNEQFF.